The text below deals with one T cell receptor (beta chain). The target antigen is unknown. This record belongs to a study of response to subunit inactivated influenza vaccine. The CDR3 is 12 residues long. Germline V gene lookup returns CDR1 SQVTM and CDR2 ANQGSEA. V gave up 7 bases and J gave up 6 bases; unmatched junction bases: 5. Findings of the study overall: Authors suggested each seasonal influenza vaccination recruits few new T cells.

One entry per CDR3 protein results from TCRdb running MiXCR on the RT-PCR reads. This sample has 500,000 or so distinct CDR3 sequences, with 15% to 20% found just once. Sequences were derived from CD4+ T cells sorted from PBMCs, sampled around 25 months after vaccination. This chain links TRBV29-1 with TRBJ2-1; 8 bases align to TRBD1. This TCR was sampled from a man between 50 and 69 years old who received an inactivated influenza vaccine. The CDR3 DNA sequence: TGCAGCGACAGGGGGAACGGCAATGAGCAGTTCTTC. This codes for CSDRGNGNEQFF.